The clone carrying this TCR beta chain turned up a few times. V lost 0 bases and J 1 base, leaving 6 bases between the germline ends. The CDR3 extends over 13 amino acids. Germline V gives CDR1 DFQATT, CDR2 SNEGSKA (reference sequence). The data were taken from a study of T-cell reconstitution after alpha-beta-depleted transplantation in children. TCRbeta library preparation incorporated unique molecular identifiers. TCRdb passed the PCR reads through MiXCR, listing each CDR3 protein once. The sample holds under 150,000 distinct CDR3 sequences, about 9.6% seen once. This TCR was sampled from a girl in the first two years of life who had a stem cell transplant for combined immunodeficiency, so the T cells may come from the graft donor. The V call is TRBV20-1, the J call TRBJ1-1, with D unresolved. Sequences were derived from PBMCs, mostly from graft donor cells, sampled 180 days after TCRalphabeta/CD19-depleted stem cell transplant. CDR3 nucleotide sequence: TGCAGTGCTAGAGATGCGGGGAACACTGAAGCTTTCTTT. Amino acid sequence: CSARDAGNTEAFF.